The T cell receptor (beta chain) described here comes from a study of T cells expressing NK-cell markers. Study-level results: One observes that, in a few donors, these clonotypes were also the leading ones within the CD3+CD56-NKG2C+ fraction. In roughly six donors, dominant NKG2C+ clonotypes were roughly 1.0-7.5% of CD8+ T cells.

TCRdb reprocessed the 5' RACE reads and stores each CDR3 protein as one record, lacking DNA. The data show some 190,000 distinct CDR3 sequences, and the top ten clones hold around 20%. Germline values: CDR1 MDHEN, CDR2 SYDVKM. CDR3 length: 14 amino acids. Of note for this clonotype: Its antigen is not known.

The receptor was derived from a man aged 18-75 years in good health. The sample comprised blood T cells: a sorted CD56 or NKG2C T cell subset, CD4+ or CD8+ T cells, or bulk PBMC T cells (not recorded which). The chain combines TRBV28 with TRBJ2-1; TCRdb's D call of TRBD2 is untestable without DNA. This CDR3 reads CASRGTSGPDEQFF.